The rows below give T cell receptor beta chains drawn from one sample of a study of OX40 agonist ivuxolimab in advanced cancers. TCRdb's copy holds only in-frame clones and misses some; the assay was immunoSEQ multiplex PCR. The sample lists 150,000 to 180,000 clones; 94% were seen once. The sample in question was CD4+ or CD8+ T cells sorted from blood, obtained in a trial of the OX40 agonist ivuxolimab. These receptors all come from an adult with an advanced solid tumor such as melanoma, head and neck, liver or kidney cancer. The CDR3 runs from the conserved cysteine through the conserved F or W. D genes are given only for firm matches. A row's size may be missing; if present it is once, few, many or a size class.

cdr3_nt: TGTGCCAGCAGCTCCGGGACACTGTACACTGAAGCTTTCTTT
cdr3_aa: CASSSGTLYTEAFF
d_call: NA
v_call: TRBV28
j_call: TRBJ1-1
clone_size: NA

cdr3_nt: TGTGCCAGCAGTTTGGGGGGGAGTCCGAATGGCTACACCTTC
cdr3_aa: CASSLGGSPNGYTF
d_call: NA
v_call: TRBV28
j_call: TRBJ1-2
clone_size: NA

cdr3_nt: TGTGCCAGTAGTAACCCGCGGGCCAAGGGCACAGATACGCAGTATTTT
cdr3_aa: CASSNPRAKGTDTQYF
d_call: NA
v_call: TRBV19
j_call: TRBJ2-3
clone_size: NA

cdr3_nt: TGTGCCAGCAGGTCTAGCAATCAGCCCCAGCATTTT
cdr3_aa: CASRSSNQPQHF
d_call: NA
v_call: TRBV28
j_call: TRBJ1-5
clone_size: NA

cdr3_nt: TGCGCCAGCAGCCAAGTATTGACGATGGTAGGGGGGACTGAAGCTTTCTTT
cdr3_aa: CASSQVLTMVGGTEAFF
d_call: NA
v_call: TRBV4-1
j_call: TRBJ1-1
clone_size: NA

cdr3_nt: TGCGCCAGCAGCTTAGCCCGGAACTCTGGAAACACCATATATTTT
cdr3_aa: CASSLARNSGNTIYF
d_call: NA
v_call: TRBV5-1
j_call: TRBJ1-3
clone_size: NA

cdr3_nt: TGCGCCAGCAGCCAAGATACGAGCTATGGCTACACCTTC
cdr3_aa: CASSQDTSYGYTF
d_call: NA
v_call: TRBV4-1
j_call: TRBJ1-2
clone_size: once

cdr3_nt: TGTGCCAGCAGCCTCCGGACCACCGGGGAGCTGTTTTTT
cdr3_aa: CASSLRTTGELFF
d_call: NA
v_call: TRBV11-3
j_call: TRBJ2-2
clone_size: NA

cdr3_nt: TGTGCCAGCAGACCCTGGGACCGCCAAGAGACCCAGTACTTC
cdr3_aa: CASRPWDRQETQYF
d_call: NA
v_call: TRBV6-5
j_call: TRBJ2-5
clone_size: NA

cdr3_nt: TGTGCCAGCTCTTACAGCACCGGGGAGCTGTTTTTT
cdr3_aa: CASSYSTGELFF
d_call: NA
v_call: TRBV6-4
j_call: TRBJ2-2
clone_size: few

cdr3_nt: TGTGCCAGCAAACGACAGGGGGGCACTGAAGCTTTCTTT
cdr3_aa: CASKRQGGTEAFF
d_call: TRBD1
v_call: TRBV6-1
j_call: TRBJ1-1
clone_size: NA

cdr3_nt: TGTGCCAGCAGTAGCTTCGGACGGGAATTGGGCGGCTACACCTTC
cdr3_aa: CASSSFGRELGGYTF
d_call: NA
v_call: TRBV2
j_call: TRBJ1-2
clone_size: once

cdr3_nt: TGTGCCAGCAGTCCGCCCCCCTGGCGCACAGATACGCAGTATTTT
cdr3_aa: CASSPPPWRTDTQYF
d_call: NA
v_call: TRBV28
j_call: TRBJ2-3
clone_size: NA

cdr3_nt: TGTGCCAGCAGCGCCGGATTACTCATCGGCGAGCAGTACTTC
cdr3_aa: CASSAGLLIGEQYF
d_call: NA
v_call: TRBV6-1
j_call: TRBJ2-7
clone_size: NA

cdr3_nt: TGTGCCAGCAGCTCCGCCAACGAGCAGTACTTC
cdr3_aa: CASSSANEQYF
d_call: NA
v_call: TRBV5-6
j_call: TRBJ2-7
clone_size: NA

cdr3_nt: TGTGCCAGCAGTTACTCGAAGCGTTTCTATAATTCACCCCTCCACTTT
cdr3_aa: CASSYSKRFYNSPLHF
d_call: NA
v_call: TRBV6-5
j_call: TRBJ1-6
clone_size: NA

cdr3_nt: TGTGCCAGCTCGCAGAACCCAGGGACGCGGAACACTGAAGCTTTCTTT
cdr3_aa: CASSQNPGTRNTEAFF
d_call: NA
v_call: TRBV18
j_call: TRBJ1-1
clone_size: NA

cdr3_nt: TGTGCCAGCAATGATCAGGGTGGGAGCTCCTACGAGCAGTACTTC
cdr3_aa: CASNDQGGSSYEQYF
d_call: NA
v_call: TRBV2
j_call: TRBJ2-7
clone_size: NA

cdr3_nt: TGTGCCAGCAGCTTAGCCCGACTAGCGGGAGAAAGGGAGACCCAGTACTTC
cdr3_aa: CASSLARLAGERETQYF
d_call: TRBD2
v_call: TRBV7-8
j_call: TRBJ2-5
clone_size: once

cdr3_nt: TGTGCCAGCAGCCAAGGGAGGGGGGGGCCCTACGAGCAGTACTTC
cdr3_aa: CASSQGRGGPYEQYF
d_call: NA
v_call: TRBV14
j_call: TRBJ2-7
clone_size: NA

cdr3_nt: TGTGCCATCACTCAAACAGGGAGAAACACTGAAGCTTTCTTT
cdr3_aa: CAITQTGRNTEAFF
d_call: NA
v_call: TRBV10-3
j_call: TRBJ1-1
clone_size: few

cdr3_nt: TGCGCCAGCAGGTCTAGCACAGATACGCAGTATTTT
cdr3_aa: CASRSSTDTQYF
d_call: NA
v_call: TRBV5-1
j_call: TRBJ2-3
clone_size: few

cdr3_nt: TGTGCCAGCAGCTTTGGTCCTAATGAAAAACTGTTTTTT
cdr3_aa: CASSFGPNEKLFF
d_call: NA
v_call: TRBV7-2
j_call: TRBJ1-4
clone_size: NA

cdr3_nt: TGTGCCAGCAGCGTAGAGTTGGGTACGCAGTATTTT
cdr3_aa: CASSVELGTQYF
d_call: NA
v_call: TRBV9
j_call: TRBJ2-3
clone_size: NA

cdr3_nt: TGTGCCAGCAGCCGTACAACGGCTATTGTCGCGGGCATTCAGTACTTC
cdr3_aa: CASSRTTAIVAGIQYF
d_call: NA
v_call: TRBV7-2
j_call: TRBJ2-4
clone_size: NA

cdr3_nt: TGTGCCAGCAGTTACTCCTACACAGGGTCCGCTGAAGCTTTCTTT
cdr3_aa: CASSYSYTGSAEAFF
d_call: NA
v_call: TRBV6-5
j_call: TRBJ1-1
clone_size: NA

cdr3_nt: TGCGCCAGCAGCCAAAGACAGGGTGGGAATTCACCCCTCCACTTT
cdr3_aa: CASSQRQGGNSPLHF
d_call: TRBD1
v_call: TRBV4-1
j_call: TRBJ1-6
clone_size: NA

cdr3_nt: TGTGCCAGTAGTATAGTAGGACGAACAGATACGCAGTATTTT
cdr3_aa: CASSIVGRTDTQYF
d_call: NA
v_call: TRBV19
j_call: TRBJ2-3
clone_size: NA

cdr3_nt: TGTGCCGCCGGAGAATCTAGCGGGAGTAGTTTTGTCGGGGAGCTGTTTTTT
cdr3_aa: CAAGESSGSSFVGELFF
d_call: TRBD2
v_call: TRBV28
j_call: TRBJ2-2
clone_size: NA

cdr3_nt: TGTGCCAGCAGCCCCCGGGACAGGACATACAATGAGCAGTTCTTC
cdr3_aa: CASSPRDRTYNEQFF
d_call: TRBD1
v_call: TRBV14
j_call: TRBJ2-1
clone_size: once

cdr3_nt: TGTGCCAGCGGCCCATTTAGCAATCAGCCCCAGCATTTT
cdr3_aa: CASGPFSNQPQHF
d_call: NA
v_call: TRBV4-2
j_call: TRBJ1-5
clone_size: NA

cdr3_nt: TGTGCCAGCACACGACTGGGGGGCCCATTGAACACTGAAGCTTTCTTT
cdr3_aa: CASTRLGGPLNTEAFF
d_call: NA
v_call: TRBV7-2
j_call: TRBJ1-1
clone_size: NA

cdr3_nt: TGTGCCAGCAGTAGGGACAGGGTAACTGAAGCTTTCTTT
cdr3_aa: CASSRDRVTEAFF
d_call: TRBD1
v_call: TRBV27
j_call: TRBJ1-1
clone_size: NA

cdr3_nt: TGTGCCAGCGGGGGCGGCGCCTTGGGCTATGGCTACACCTTC
cdr3_aa: CASGGGALGYGYTF
d_call: NA
v_call: TRBV6-6
j_call: TRBJ1-2
clone_size: NA

cdr3_nt: TGTGCCAGCAGCATCGAGGGAGGCCGGGGGACTGAAGCTTTCTTT
cdr3_aa: CASSIEGGRGTEAFF
d_call: NA
v_call: TRBV7-2
j_call: TRBJ1-1
clone_size: NA

cdr3_nt: TGTGCCAGCAGTGGTCAGGTGGGCACCTACGAGCAGTACTTC
cdr3_aa: CASSGQVGTYEQYF
d_call: NA
v_call: TRBV25-1
j_call: TRBJ2-7
clone_size: NA

cdr3_nt: TGTGCCAGCAGCTTAGGAGGTAGCGGGAAGTACTTC
cdr3_aa: CASSLGGSGKYF
d_call: TRBD2
v_call: TRBV11-2
j_call: TRBJ2-7
clone_size: NA

cdr3_nt: TGTGCCAGCAGTTACTCGATGGGACGGCTAAACTATGGCTACACCTTC
cdr3_aa: CASSYSMGRLNYGYTF
d_call: NA
v_call: TRBV6-6
j_call: TRBJ1-2
clone_size: NA

cdr3_nt: TGTGCCAGCAGTGAAGGGGGCAGCTCCTACGAGCAGTACTTC
cdr3_aa: CASSEGGSSYEQYF
d_call: NA
v_call: TRBV6-1
j_call: TRBJ2-7
clone_size: NA

cdr3_nt: TGTGCCAGCAGCGCGGACAGGGATTATCGAAACACCATATATTTT
cdr3_aa: CASSADRDYRNTIYF
d_call: TRBD1
v_call: TRBV5-6
j_call: TRBJ1-3
clone_size: NA

cdr3_nt: TGTGCCAGCAGTCGAGCCACAGGGCCCCCAGAGACCCAGTACTTC
cdr3_aa: CASSRATGPPETQYF
d_call: NA
v_call: TRBV7-9
j_call: TRBJ2-5
clone_size: NA

cdr3_nt: TGTGCCAGCAGCTCGGGGGGTAAAGGACAGCAAAAACTGTTTTTT
cdr3_aa: CASSSGGKGQQKLFF
d_call: NA
v_call: TRBV27
j_call: TRBJ1-4
clone_size: NA

cdr3_nt: TGTGCCAGCAGCCAACCGACGCGGCTCCTCGAGCAGTACTTC
cdr3_aa: CASSQPTRLLEQYF
d_call: NA
v_call: TRBV7-8
j_call: TRBJ2-7
clone_size: few

cdr3_nt: TGTGCCAGCAGCTTAGAGGGTTGGGTGCGGGAATCAAAAGAGACCCAGTACTTC
cdr3_aa: CASSLEGWVRESKETQYF
d_call: NA
v_call: TRBV7-2
j_call: TRBJ2-5
clone_size: NA